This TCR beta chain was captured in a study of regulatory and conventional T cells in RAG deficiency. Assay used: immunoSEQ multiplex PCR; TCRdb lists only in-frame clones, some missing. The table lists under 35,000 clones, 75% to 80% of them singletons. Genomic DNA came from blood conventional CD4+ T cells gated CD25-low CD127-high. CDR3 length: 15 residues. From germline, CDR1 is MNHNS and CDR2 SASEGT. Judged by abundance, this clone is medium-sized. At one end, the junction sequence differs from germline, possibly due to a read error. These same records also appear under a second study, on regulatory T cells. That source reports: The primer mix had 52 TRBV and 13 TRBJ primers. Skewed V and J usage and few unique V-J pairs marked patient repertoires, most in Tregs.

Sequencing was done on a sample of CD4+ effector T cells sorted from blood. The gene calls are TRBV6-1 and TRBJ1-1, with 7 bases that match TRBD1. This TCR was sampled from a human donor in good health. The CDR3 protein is CASSEAGTENTEAFF. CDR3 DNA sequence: TGTGCCAGCAGCGAAGCCGGGACAGAGAACACTGAAGCTTTCTTT.